This T cell receptor (beta chain) appears in the sequencing data of a study of blood T cell repertoires in COVID-19. Study background: Researchers got acute and convalescent COVID-19 samples from the United States, Italy and Spain.

In the original workflow: Estimation of nucleated cell counts was performed using reference gene primer amplification. Assay: immunoSEQ multiplex PCR; the TCRdb copy retains only in-frame clones and omits some. That table gives V, J and clone size, and the DNA gave D and trimming. This repertoire shows about 160,000 clones, about 92% found once; its top ten account for 15% to 20%. Specimen: peripheral blood. The TCR sequence derives from a man in his sixties with active or convalescent COVID-19.

CDR3 DNA sequence: TGCGCCAGCAGCTTGACAGGGTACACCGGGGAGCTGTTTTTT. Translation: CASSLTGYTGELFF. The rearrangement links TRBV5-1 to TRBJ2-2, with a weak D call TRBD1 (6 bases). Trimming stripped 1 base from V and 3 bases from J, with 7 bases between. CDR1 is SGHRS, CDR2 YFSETQ, per germline. The CDR3 runs to 14 residues.